These 25 T cell receptor beta chains share one sample of origin, sequenced in a study of blood T cells in healthy people across ages. PCR was performed a second time for about 7 to 11 cycles using a sample-barcoded 5' primer and a J-beta primer mix. TCRdb recomputed calls from the 5' RACE reads with MiXCR, one row per CDR3 protein. The repertoire has around 790,000 distinct CDR3 sequences, 40% to 50% of them found once; the top ten carry about 19%. The sample comprised blood. These receptors were taken from a man in his sixties in good health.

The chain recombines TRBV5-1 with TRBJ1-3; 7 nucleotides match TRBD1. Germline loops: CDR1 SGHRS, CDR2 YFSETQ. The CDR3 extends over 17 amino acids. Unmatched junction bases numbered 7, after V lost 1 base and J lost 0 bases. The CDR3 spells CASSLYRGGNSGNTIYF. CDR3 coding DNA: TGCGCCAGCAGCTTGTATCGAGGGGGCAACTCTGGAAACACCATATATTTT. The full variable domain, rest sourced from reference TRBV5-1 and TRBJ1-3, is KAGVTQTPRYLIKTRGQQVTLSCSPISGHRSVSWYQQTPGQGLQFLFEYFSETQRNKGNFPGRFSGRQFSNSRSEMNVSTLELGDSALYLCASSLYRGGNSGNTIYFGEGSWLTVV.

This chain links TRBV7-9 with TRBJ2-6, with D possibly matching TRBD1 (5 bases). Trimming stripped 7 bases from V and 0 bases from J, with 10 bases between. Looked up from germline, CDR1 is SEHNR and CDR2 is FQNEAQ (reference sequence). The CDR3 totals 15 residues. As DNA, the CDR3 is TGTGCCAGCACTGAACAGGACTCTGGGGCCAACGTCCTGACTTTC. Translated, it gives CASTEQDSGANVLTF. Variable domain in full (rest from reference TRBV7-9 and TRBJ2-6): DTGVSQNPRHKITKRGQNVTFRCDPISEHNRLYWYRQTLGQGPEFLTYFQNEAQLEKSRLLSDRFSAERPKGSFSTLEIQRTEQGDSAMYLCASTEQDSGANVLTFGAGSRLTVL.

This clonotype was detected a few times. The rearrangement uses TRBV20-1 and TRBJ2-5; D remains ambiguous. Near its end, the DNA agrees better with TRBJ2-7, so the J call may be wrong. The CDR3 has 12 amino acids. The germline CDR1 and CDR2 sequences are DFQATT and SNEGSKA (reference sequence). For the CDR3, the DNA is TGCAGTGCTAGGGGTCTCCGCGGCGAGCAGTACTTC. Translating gives CSARGLRGEQYF.

This clonotype turned up a few times. CDR3 in amino acids: CASRPKLAAYNEQFF. DNA for the CDR3: TGTGCCAGCAGGCCCAAACTAGCGGCTTACAATGAGCAGTTCTTC. V and J are TRBV12-3 or TRBV12-4 and TRBJ2-1; TRBD2 matches at 8 bases. This CDR3 is 15 amino acids long. V gave up 6 bases and J gave up 4 bases; unmatched junction bases: 8.

This rearrangement joins TRBV6-5 to TRBJ2-1; 11 positions match TRBD2. The V and J ends lost 2 bases and 4 bases, in that order; junction bases with no gene match: 4. Germline values: CDR1 MNHEY, CDR2 SVGAGI. The CDR3 spans 16 residues. This CDR3 is CASSYDGTSGYNEQFF. The CDR3 DNA is TGTGCCAGCAGTTACGACGGGACTAGCGGATACAATGAGCAGTTCTTC.

The chain links TRBV10-3 to TRBJ2-7, with TRBD2 identical over 16 bases. The junction had 15 bases not matched to a gene; V was cut back by 9 bases and J by 7 bases. Germline CDR1 is ENHRY and CDR2 is SYGVKD. The CDR3 runs to 17 residues. The CDR3 DNA reads TGTGCCATTGCCGGGACTAGCGGGGGGGCCCGTTACAATGAGCAGTACTTC. Translated: CAIAGTSGGARYNEQYF.

The chain links TRBV20-1 to TRBJ2-5; D is perhaps TRBD1 (5 bases). The CDR3 sequence is 15 residues long. Germline V gene sequence: CDR1 DFQATT, CDR2 SNEGSKA (reference sequence). V was trimmed by 0 bases and J by 5 bases, leaving 16 bases between them. For the CDR3, the DNA is TGCAGTGCTAGAGATCCTCGTCAGGGTTTGGAGACCCAGTACTTC. As protein: CSARDPRQGLETQYF.

This chain uses TRBV28 with TRBJ2-4, with TRBD1 identical over 8 bases. The tail of the sequence fits TRBJ2-7 better, so the J call may be wrong. The germline V gene has CDR1 MDHEN and CDR2 SYDVKM. The CDR3 runs 12 residues. The CDR3 bases are TGTGCCATCGGACAGGGCACCTACGAGCAGTACTTC. Amino acids: CAIGQGTYEQYF.

V gene TRBV5-1 combines with J gene TRBJ2-5; perhaps TRBD2 as D (5 bases). The V and J ends lost 2 bases and 1 base respectively, with 15 bases between them. Germline V gene sequence: CDR1 SGHRS, CDR2 YFSETQ. This CDR3 spans 16 amino acids. The CDR3 reads CASSFSASSIQETQYF. The DNA of the CDR3 is TGCGCCAGCAGCTTTTCGGCTAGCAGTATCCAAGAGACCCAGTACTTC.

Comment on this clonotype: An end of the junction differs from the germline gene, which may be a read error. The chain has TRBV7-9 and TRBJ2-2, with 9 bases lining up with TRBD1. This CDR3 is built from 15 residues. Per germline, CDR1 SEHNR and CDR2 FQNEAQ (reference sequence). This chain's CDR3 is CASSLGDRATGEPFF. The CDR3 bases are TGTGCCAGCAGCTTAGGGGACAGGGCCACCGGGGAGCCGTTTTTT.

The chain links TRBV29-1 to TRBJ2-2; D is perhaps TRBD2 (5 bases). Germline loops: CDR1 SQVTM, CDR2 ANQGSEA. Trimming took 4 bases from V and 1 from J, leaving 13 bases between them. This CDR3 contains 15 residues. The CDR3 loop is CSVGAGVGNTGELFF. As DNA, the CDR3 is TGCAGCGTTGGGGCCGGGGTAGGGAACACCGGGGAGCTGTTTTTT.

This clonotype was seen a handful of times. V and J are TRBV27 and TRBJ1-2; D remains unclear. CDR1 and CDR2 (germline): MNHEY, SMNVEV (reference sequence). Trimming left V 5 bases short and J 6 bases short, with 19 bases between. The CDR3 spans 15 residues. CDR3: CASSPKNTLGNGYTF. In nucleotides, the CDR3 is TGTGCCAGCAGTCCGAAAAATACCTTAGGGAATGGCTACACCTTC.

This chain joins TRBV6-1 and TRBJ1-1; D is uncertain. The length of the CDR3 is 14 residues. Germline assignment: CDR1 MNHNS and CDR2 SASEGT. Trimming removed 7 bases at V and 4 bases at J, with 16 bases between. CDR3 bases: TGTGCCAGCAATAATTACCCCGTCCCCACTGAAGCTTTCTTT. Its protein is CASNNYPVPTEAFF.

CDR3 sequence (DNA): TGTGCCAGCAGCCCAACTTTCTTACTAGCGGGGGGAGATACGCAGTATTTT. Translation gives CASSPTFLLAGGDTQYF. The chain is built from TRBV5-6 and TRBJ2-3; the match to TRBD2 covers 12 bases. V lost 4 bases to trimming and J lost 5 bases; unmatched junction nucleotides: 11. CDR1 and CDR2 (germline): SGHDT, YYEEEE. The length of the CDR3 is 17 residues. Filled out from reference TRBV5-6 and TRBJ2-3, the complete variable domain reads DAGVTQSPTHLIKTRGQQVTLRCSPKSGHDTVSWYQQALGQGPQFIFQYYEEEERQRGNFPDRFSGHQFPNYSSELNVNALLLGDSALYLCASSPTFLLAGGDTQYFGPGTRLTVL.

This sequence joins TRBV6-1 and TRBJ2-1; D gene uncertain. There are 16 residues in the CDR3. The germline V gene encodes CDR1 MNHNS and CDR2 SASEGT. Trimming removed 3 bases from V and 7 bases from J, with 19 bases in between. The CDR3 nucleotides are TGTGCCAGCAGTGACCCTCCAACCCGTCCTACAAATGAGCAGTTCTTC. Translating gives CASSDPPTRPTNEQFF.

This clonotype was observed a few times. This chain connects TRBV6-1 to TRBJ1-6; D unresolved. CDR3 length equals 14 residues. CDR1 and CDR2 from the germline V gene are MNHNS and SASEGT. Trimming removed 11 bases at V and 1 base at J, with 12 bases between. The CDR3 DNA is TGTGCCGGCTCCGCGGGGTCCTATAATTCACCCCTCCACTTT. This translates into CAGSAGSYNSPLHF.

This chain joins TRBV4-3 and TRBJ1-1; D remains unclear. V gave up 0 bases and J gave up 1 base, with 9 bases separating them. The CDR3 covers 15 residues. Per germline, CDR1 LGHNA and CDR2 YSLEER. The CDR3: CASSQDLNRNTEAFF. CDR3 nucleotide sequence: TGCGCCAGCAGCCAAGATCTAAATCGGAACACTGAAGCTTTCTTT.

The chain uses TRBV20-1 and TRBJ2-3; 8 nucleotides agree with TRBD2. The junction had 11 bases not matched to a gene; V was cut back by 5 bases and J by 4 bases. CDR1 and CDR2 (germline): DFQATT, SNEGSKA (reference sequence). The CDR3 consists of 15 residues. The CDR3 region is CSAARLAGMADTQYF. CDR3 sequence (DNA): TGCAGTGCTGCCCGTTTAGCGGGGATGGCAGATACGCAGTATTTT.

CDR3 DNA: TGTGCCAGCAGCTCAATCCTAGCGGGGGGTAGGACCGGGGAGCTGTTTTTT. The encoded protein is CASSSILAGGRTGELFF. The rearrangement links TRBV7-2 to TRBJ2-2; 11 positions match TRBD2. There are 17 residues in the CDR3. The germline V gene has CDR1 SGHTA and CDR2 FQGNSA. J gave up 5 bases and V 4 bases, and 9 bases lay outside the gene matches.

V and J are TRBV20-1 and TRBJ2-5, with a weak D call TRBD1 (5 bases). The DNA matches TRBJ2-1 better at its end, which makes the J call doubtful. Germline V gene data show CDR1 as DFQATT and CDR2 as SNEGSKA (reference sequence). The CDR3 has 15 residues. The CDR3 loop reads CSARDLRGQVETQFF. In DNA form, the CDR3 reads TGCAGTGCTAGAGATCTAAGGGGTCAGGTGGAGACCCAGTTCTTC.

V and J are TRBV24-1 and TRBJ2-1, with TRBD1 matching over 9 bases. V was clipped by 2 bases and J by 4 bases; unmatched bases: 5. The CDR3 runs to 16 residues. Germline-derived CDR1 and CDR2 are KGHDR and SFDVKD. The DNA of the CDR3 is TGTGCCACCAGTGATTCCAAGGGACAGGGTTACAATGAGCAGTTCTTC. This codes for CATSDSKGQGYNEQFF.

This chain connects TRBV5-1 to TRBJ1-6; the D gene is possibly TRBD1 (5 bases). This CDR3 spans 17 amino acids. Looked up from germline, CDR1 is SGHRS and CDR2 is YFSETQ. V gave up 0 bases and J gave up 6 bases, with 16 bases separating them. The CDR3 region has the DNA TGCGCCAGCAGCTTGGACCCGTTGACAGAGGGTAATTCACCCCTCCACTTT. Translating gives CASSLDPLTEGNSPLHF. Full variable domain (outside the CDR3, taken from reference TRBV5-1 and TRBJ1-6): KAGVTQTPRYLIKTRGQQVTLSCSPISGHRSVSWYQQTPGQGLQFLFEYFSETQRNKGNFPGRFSGRQFSNSRSEMNVSTLELGDSALYLCASSLDPLTEGNSPLHFGNGTRLTVT.

The CDR3 loop reads CASSPQGPGANVLTF. The CDR3 DNA sequence: TGTGCCAGCTCACCTCAGGGACCTGGGGCCAACGTCCTGACTTTC. The chain employs TRBV18 and TRBJ2-6; D possibly matches TRBD1 or TRBD2 (5 bases each). The CDR3 is 15 amino acids. Germline CDR1 is KGHSH and CDR2 is LQKENI. V shed 3 bases and J shed 2 bases, with 8 bases lying between them.

The chain has TRBV19 and TRBJ2-1, with 9 bases identical to TRBD1. Germline CDR1 reads LNHDA; CDR2 reads SQIVND (reference sequence). The CDR3 contains 16 residues. Trimming at V came to 3 bases and at J to 7 bases, leaving 10 bases not matched to a gene. The CDR3 reads CASSMPPGQGSNEQFF. CDR3 nucleotide sequence: TGTGCCAGTAGTATGCCTCCGGGACAGGGCTCGAATGAGCAGTTCTTC.

The V gene is TRBV24-1, the J gene TRBJ1-5; TRBD1 might be the D (6 bases). Germline V gene lookup returns CDR1 KGHDR and CDR2 SFDVKD. This CDR3 has 13 residues. Trimming removed 9 bases at V and 8 bases at J, with 16 bases between. CDR3 nucleotides: TGTGCCACCGCCCAAGTACAGGGCGAGCCCCAGCATTTT. Translation: CATAQVQGEPQHF.